This entry features one TCR beta chain sequence. The sample is drawn from a study of blood T cell repertoires in COVID-19. On the study more broadly: Samples representing acute and convalescent COVID-19 were sourced from the United States, Italy and Spain.

Trimming stripped 0 bases from V and 1 base from J, with 11 bases between. Germline CDR1 and CDR2: LNHDA and SQIVND (reference sequence). This CDR3 spans 16 amino acids. Produced via immunoSEQ multiplex PCR; TCRdb's table is partial and in-frame only. The sample consists of some 230,000 clones, 65% to 90% of them appearing once. This TCR came from a woman aged 50 to 60 with acute or convalescent COVID-19. The sequencing sample was made of peripheral blood. The chain couples TRBV19 to TRBJ2-3; D uncertain. The CDR3 spells CASSIDPAIGTDTQYF. The CDR3 DNA reads TGTGCCAGTAGTATAGATCCAGCGATCGGCACAGATACGCAGTATTTT.